Listed below are T cell receptor beta chains from one sample, sequenced in a study of T cells expressing NK-cell markers. TCRdb reanalyzed the 5' RACE reads, giving one entry per CDR3 protein sequence and no DNA. This table holds around 180,000 distinct CDR3 sequences. Source material: blood T cells: a sorted CD56 or NKG2C T cell subset, CD4+ or CD8+ T cells, or bulk PBMC T cells (not recorded which). Every receptor here comes from a man aged 18-70 years in good health. Both conserved end residues are part of each CDR3. Each record gives: V gene, J gene, clone size, CDR3 protein. Size is omitted from some rows. Given values are once, few, many or a class for expanded clones.

v_call: TRBV7-2
j_call: TRBJ2-1
clone_size: .
cdr3_aa: CASNSPYNEQFF

v_call: TRBV6-6
j_call: TRBJ1-2
clone_size: medium-sized
cdr3_aa: CASSPAVEGTNYGYTF

v_call: TRBV27
j_call: TRBJ2-7
clone_size: .
cdr3_aa: CASRGDREGNYEQYF

v_call: TRBV27
j_call: TRBJ2-1
clone_size: .
cdr3_aa: CASSLTLPGGRGEQFF

v_call: TRBV7-8
j_call: TRBJ2-2
clone_size: .
cdr3_aa: CASSFFGQGTNTGELFF

v_call: TRBV12-3/TRBV12-4
j_call: TRBJ2-1
clone_size: .
cdr3_aa: CASRGTGAYNEQFF

v_call: TRBV6-5
j_call: TRBJ2-6
clone_size: .
cdr3_aa: CASSYRDRGRGANVLTF

v_call: TRBV24-1
j_call: TRBJ2-1
clone_size: .
cdr3_aa: CATKGGPLGEQFF

v_call: TRBV7-8
j_call: TRBJ1-6
clone_size: .
cdr3_aa: CASSLLQGSSYNSPLHF

v_call: TRBV15
j_call: TRBJ2-3
clone_size: .
cdr3_aa: CATSPGQGAITDTQYF

v_call: TRBV20-1
j_call: TRBJ1-2
clone_size: .
cdr3_aa: CSARAIRAYGYTF

v_call: TRBV5-1
j_call: TRBJ2-7
clone_size: .
cdr3_aa: CASSPGTGGAYEQYF

v_call: TRBV12-3/TRBV12-4
j_call: TRBJ2-2
clone_size: .
cdr3_aa: CASSLWSREGGELFF

v_call: TRBV5-6
j_call: TRBJ2-3
clone_size: .
cdr3_aa: CASSLRQILGDTQYF

v_call: TRBV20-1
j_call: TRBJ2-7
clone_size: .
cdr3_aa: CSASYLPPSYEQYF

v_call: TRBV29-1
j_call: TRBJ1-1
clone_size: .
cdr3_aa: CSVAGGLATEAFF

v_call: TRBV3-1
j_call: TRBJ2-3
clone_size: .
cdr3_aa: CASSPRTSGGDTQYF

v_call: TRBV6-5
j_call: TRBJ2-3
clone_size: .
cdr3_aa: CASSSRLAGRPSTDTQYF

v_call: TRBV27
j_call: TRBJ2-1
clone_size: .
cdr3_aa: CASSLSRGTGLFNEQFF

v_call: TRBV28
j_call: TRBJ2-2
clone_size: .
cdr3_aa: CASTPGGGTGELFF

v_call: TRBV3-1
j_call: TRBJ2-7
clone_size: .
cdr3_aa: CASSQGRGRGHYEQYF

v_call: TRBV3-1
j_call: TRBJ2-3
clone_size: .
cdr3_aa: CASSQVVRGVDTQYF

v_call: TRBV12-3/TRBV12-4
j_call: TRBJ2-2
clone_size: .
cdr3_aa: CASSPGGFTGELFF

v_call: TRBV30
j_call: TRBJ2-2
clone_size: .
cdr3_aa: CAWEGDANTGELFF

v_call: TRBV19
j_call: TRBJ2-2
clone_size: .
cdr3_aa: CASSIDAVKVGELFF

v_call: TRBV7-6
j_call: TRBJ1-1
clone_size: .
cdr3_aa: CASSLGDGTEAFF

v_call: TRBV7-9
j_call: TRBJ2-2
clone_size: .
cdr3_aa: CASAQGLSGELFF

v_call: TRBV20-1
j_call: TRBJ1-1
clone_size: .
cdr3_aa: CSARGPGRTEAFF

v_call: TRBV5-1
j_call: TRBJ2-7
clone_size: .
cdr3_aa: CASRQGLHEQYF

v_call: TRBV20-1
j_call: TRBJ2-5
clone_size: .
cdr3_aa: CSASLLRGETQYF

v_call: TRBV9
j_call: TRBJ2-3
clone_size: .
cdr3_aa: CASSVKRGGQATDTQYF

v_call: TRBV7-3
j_call: TRBJ2-7
clone_size: .
cdr3_aa: CASSLTRTGTGTYEQYF

v_call: TRBV15
j_call: TRBJ2-7
clone_size: .
cdr3_aa: CATSRDSFSYPYEQYF